These T cell receptor beta chains were read from a single sample in a study of T-cell reconstitution after alpha-beta-depleted transplantation in children. TCRdb re-analysed the PCR reads in MiXCR, keeping a single row per CDR3 protein. The data show some 300,000 distinct CDR3 sequences, 10% seen once. The sample consisted of PBMCs from the stem cell graft donor, taken from the stem cell graft. The receptors were gathered from a human donor who donated a stem cell graft to a child with acute lymphoblastic leukemia. Both conserved end residues are part of each CDR3. A D gene is named only where the DNA matches it firmly. The size field is filled for only some rows; it gives once, few, many or a size class.

j_gene,d_gene,v_gene,abundance,CDR3aa,CDR3nt
TRBJ2-3,TRBD1,TRBV28,.,CASSRRDRTSSTDTQYF,TGTGCCAGCAGCCGTAGGGACAGGACCTCGAGCACAGATACGCAGTATTTT
TRBJ1-3,.,TRBV5-1,few,CASSSGRGGGNTIYF,TGCGCCAGCAGCTCCGGACGGGGTGGAGGAAACACCATATATTTT
TRBJ2-7,.,TRBV6-1,few,CASNARGSESYEQYF,TGTGCCAGCAACGCACGAGGAAGCGAGTCCTACGAGCAGTACTTC
TRBJ2-7,.,TRBV5-5,few,CASRNWVSYEQYF,TGTGCCAGCAGAAACTGGGTCTCCTACGAGCAGTACTTC
TRBJ2-3,TRBD1,TRBV27,.,CASAGQGPDTQYF,TGTGCCAGCGCAGGACAGGGACCAGATACGCAGTATTTT
TRBJ2-5,TRBD2,TRBV3-1,.,CASSGLAEGGETQYF,TGTGCCAGCAGCGGACTAGCGGAGGGGGGAGAGACCCAGTACTTC
TRBJ1-5,.,TRBV29-1,few,CSVDAGEGQPQHF,TGCAGCGTTGATGCGGGCGAAGGGCAGCCCCAGCATTTT
TRBJ2-5,.,TRBV29-1,.,CSVSLRGETQYF,TGCAGCGTTTCCCTCAGGGGAGAGACCCAGTACTTC
TRBJ2-7,.,TRBV7-3,.,CASSSASTGNEQYF,TGTGCCAGCAGCTCAGCATCAACAGGGAACGAGCAGTACTTC
TRBJ1-1,.,TRBV18,few,CASSPKMNTEAFF,TGTGCCAGCTCACCTAAAATGAACACTGAAGCTTTCTTT
TRBJ1-1,TRBD1,TRBV3-1,many,CASSREGANTEAFF,TGTGCCAGCAGCCGTGAGGGGGCGAACACTGAAGCTTTCTTT
TRBJ1-5,TRBD1,TRBV7-9,many,CASGQGAGQPQHF,TGTGCCAGCGGTCAGGGGGCGGGACAGCCCCAGCATTTT
TRBJ2-2,TRBD2,TRBV4-1,few,CASSQPGTSKAGELFF,TGCGCCAGCAGCCAACCCGGGACTAGCAAGGCCGGGGAGCTGTTTTTT
TRBJ2-1,.,TRBV7-9,many,CASNRDGNEQFF,TGTGCCAGTAACCGTGACGGTAATGAGCAGTTCTTC
TRBJ2-1,TRBD2,TRBV15,.,CATSGGTSGQNEQFF,TGTGCCACCAGCGGCGGGACTAGCGGGCAGAATGAGCAGTTCTTC
TRBJ2-7,.,TRBV12-3/TRBV12-4,many,CASSFLDYEQYF,TGTGCCAGCAGTTTCCTCGACTACGAGCAGTACTTC
TRBJ2-1,.,TRBV7-2,.,CASSPTGTGWGEQFF,TGTGCCAGCAGTCCTACGGGAACAGGGTGGGGCGAGCAGTTCTTC
TRBJ1-2,TRBD1,TRBV7-3,.,CASSLVPTGGYGYTF,TGTGCCAGCAGCTTAGTCCCGACAGGGGGCTATGGCTACACCTTC
TRBJ2-1,.,TRBV6-1,.,CASSEDGWGDRLSSYNEQFF,TGTGCCAGCAGTGAAGATGGCTGGGGGGACCGGTTGAGCTCCTACAATGAGCAGTTCTTC
TRBJ2-7,TRBD1,TRBV2,.,CASRNRGRSYEQYF,TGTGCCAGCAGAAACAGGGGTCGCTCCTACGAGCAGTACTTC
TRBJ1-1,.,TRBV15,many,CATSVGTGTEAFF,TGTGCCACCAGCGTTGGGACGGGCACTGAAGCTTTCTTT
TRBJ1-6,.,TRBV6-5,many,CASSYSPGRNNSPLHF,TGTGCCAGCAGTTACTCTCCAGGGCGCAATAATTCACCCCTCCACTTT
TRBJ1-3,.,TRBV28,.,CASTPHGYSGNTIYF,TGTGCCAGCACTCCCCACGGATACTCTGGAAACACCATATATTTT
TRBJ2-7,TRBD2,TRBV29-1,few,CSVEDPVTSGFSYEQYF,TGCAGCGTTGAAGATCCTGTCACTAGCGGGTTCTCCTACGAGCAGTACTTC